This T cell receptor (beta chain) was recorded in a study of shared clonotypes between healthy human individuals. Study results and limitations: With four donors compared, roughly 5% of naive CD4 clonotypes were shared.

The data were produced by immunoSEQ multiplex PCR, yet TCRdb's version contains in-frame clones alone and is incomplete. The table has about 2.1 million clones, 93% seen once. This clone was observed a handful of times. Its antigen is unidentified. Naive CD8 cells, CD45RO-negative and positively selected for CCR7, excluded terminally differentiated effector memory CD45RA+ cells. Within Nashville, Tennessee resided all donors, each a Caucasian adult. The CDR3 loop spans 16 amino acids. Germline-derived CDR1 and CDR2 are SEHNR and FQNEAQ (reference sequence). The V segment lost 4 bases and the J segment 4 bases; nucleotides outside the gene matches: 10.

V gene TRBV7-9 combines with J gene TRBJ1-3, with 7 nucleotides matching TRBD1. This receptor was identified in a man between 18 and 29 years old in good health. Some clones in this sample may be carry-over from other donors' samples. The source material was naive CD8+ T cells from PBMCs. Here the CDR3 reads CASSSSTGFPGNTIYF. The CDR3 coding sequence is TGTGCCAGCAGCTCGTCGACAGGGTTTCCCGGAAACACCATATATTTT.